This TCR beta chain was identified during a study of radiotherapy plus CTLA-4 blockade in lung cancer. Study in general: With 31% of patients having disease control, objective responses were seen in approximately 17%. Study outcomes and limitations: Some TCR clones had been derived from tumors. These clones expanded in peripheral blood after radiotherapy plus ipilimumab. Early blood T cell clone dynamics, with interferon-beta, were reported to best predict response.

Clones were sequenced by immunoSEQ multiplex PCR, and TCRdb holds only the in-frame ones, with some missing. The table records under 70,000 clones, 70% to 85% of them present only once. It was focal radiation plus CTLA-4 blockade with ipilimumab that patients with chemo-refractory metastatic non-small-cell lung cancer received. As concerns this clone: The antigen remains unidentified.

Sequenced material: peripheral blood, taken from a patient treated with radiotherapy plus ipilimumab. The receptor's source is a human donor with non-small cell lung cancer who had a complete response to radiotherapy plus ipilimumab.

CDR3 amino acids: CASSEVTGPYEQYV. The CDR3 coding sequence is TGTGCCAGCAGTGAAGTGACAGGGCCTTACGAGCAGTACGTC. The chain employs TRBV2 and TRBJ2-7, with 7 bases lining up with TRBD1. The ends lost 1 base at V and 4 bases at J; junction bases unmatched: 4. The germline gives CDR1 SNHLY, CDR2 FYNNEI. The CDR3 runs to 14 residues.